This T cell receptor (beta chain) was observed in a study of T cell responses to AZD1222 COVID-19 vaccine. Overall study: Second-dose timings of about 4 or about 12 weeks were pooled. Study results and limitations: Researchers took repertoire samples only after the peak T cell response had come. Among vaccine-associated CD4 TCRs, coverage spanned spike, with dominance at 160-218 and 743-854.

The CDR3 runs to 15 residues. V was pared by 2 bases and J by 4 bases, with 14 bases between. The germline V gene has CDR1 MNHEY and CDR2 SMNVEV (reference sequence). The protocol was immunoSEQ multiplex PCR, while the TCRdb copy is restricted to in-frame clones and leaves out a portion. The table has approximately 90,000 clones, 70% to 90% seen once. Turning to this clone: Antigen unknown.

This clonotype was obtained from an adult in good health. This material consisted of peripheral blood, taken on day 0 of AZD1222 vaccination. The V call is TRBV27, the J call TRBJ1-2, with D tentatively TRBD1 (5 bases). CDR3 protein: CASSLRGALLYGYTF. CDR3 sequence (DNA): TGTGCCAGCAGTTTAAGAGGGGCCCTTCTCTATGGCTACACCTTC.